This record concerns one T cell receptor (beta chain) sequence. What it recognizes is unknown. These data belong to a study of STAT3 mutations in large granular lymphocyte leukemia. Overall study context: Among longitudinally sequenced T-LGLL patients, roughly half had canonical activating STAT3 mutations detected.

Study-wide results and limits: In some patients, a small highly pathogenic clone possibly went undetected. In several patients, dominant TCR clone burden exceeded STAT3 mutant burden. In T-cell large granular lymphocyte leukemia, about half of patients showed multiple immunodominant subclonotypes. Treatment regimens differed across patients between samplings.

CDR3 length: 14 residues. CDR1 and CDR2 (germline): GTSNPN, SVGIG (reference sequence). The V gene lost 4 bases and the J gene lost 2 bases, with 12 bases spanning the gap. Data came from immunoSEQ multiplex PCR; TCRdb stores just in-frame clones and leaves some out. The sample shows roughly 13,000 clones, about 88% of them seen only once. The chain is built from TRBV30 and TRBJ2-1; D call uncertain. Sequencing was carried out using PBMCs. This receptor was identified in a human donor with T large granular lymphocyte leukemia. Some clones in this sample may be carry-over from other donors' samples. DNA for the CDR3: TGTGCCTGGATTCGCGGAACCCCCTACAATGAGCAGTTCTTC. Its translation: CAWIRGTPYNEQFF.